This T cell receptor (beta chain) derives from a study of tumor and adjacent non-tumor tissue in lung cancer. In this sample, this clonotype is medium-sized. The target antigen is unknown. V lost 1 base and J 2 bases, leaving 8 bases between the germline ends. This CDR3 comprises 14 residues. In germline, CDR1 is SGHNT, CDR2 YENEEA. Points from the study as a whole: TCR diversity was significantly greater in tumor than normal lung tissue. Top 100 clones took a larger repertoire share in normal lung. Tumor TCR diversity, when higher, was linked to shorter survival.

The library came from three nested PCR rounds adapted from ARM-PCR protocols. TCRdb re-analysed the multiplex PCR reads in MiXCR, keeping a single row per CDR3 protein. This sample has approximately 140,000 distinct CDR3 sequences, with approximately 66% found just once. The template was RNA from unsorted bulk tissue. This sequence was found in a man in his 60s with small cell lung cancer. The gene calls are TRBV11-3 and TRBJ1-2; D is uncertain. Sequencing was carried out using lung tumor tissue. CDR3 in amino acids: CASSLVPGNYGYTF. CDR3 bases: TGTGCCAGCAGCTTAGTGCCGGGAAACTATGGCTACACCTTC.